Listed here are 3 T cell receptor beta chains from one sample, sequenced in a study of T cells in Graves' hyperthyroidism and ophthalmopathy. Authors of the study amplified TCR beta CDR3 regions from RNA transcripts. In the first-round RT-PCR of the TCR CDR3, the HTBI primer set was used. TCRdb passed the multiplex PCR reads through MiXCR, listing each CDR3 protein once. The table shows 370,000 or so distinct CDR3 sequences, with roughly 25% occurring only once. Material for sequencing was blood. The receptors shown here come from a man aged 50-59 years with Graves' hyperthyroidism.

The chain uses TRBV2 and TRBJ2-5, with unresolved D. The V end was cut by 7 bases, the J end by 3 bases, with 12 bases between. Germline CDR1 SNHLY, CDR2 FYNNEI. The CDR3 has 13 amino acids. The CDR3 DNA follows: TGTGCCAGCAATATGCGGCGAGAAGAGACCCAGTACTTC. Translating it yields CASNMRREETQYF. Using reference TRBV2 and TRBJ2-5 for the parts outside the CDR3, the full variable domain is EPEVTQTPSHQVTQMGQEVILRCVPISNHLYFYWYRQILGQKVEFLVSFYNNEISEKSEIFDDQFSVERPDGSNFTLKIRSTKLEDSAMYFCASNMRREETQYFGPGTRLLVL.

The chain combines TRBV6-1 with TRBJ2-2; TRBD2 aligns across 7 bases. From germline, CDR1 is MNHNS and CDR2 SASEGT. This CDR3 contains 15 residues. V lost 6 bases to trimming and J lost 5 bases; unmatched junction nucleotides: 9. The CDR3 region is CASRVPSGPTGELFF. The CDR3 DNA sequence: TGTGCCAGCAGAGTTCCTAGCGGACCGACCGGGGAGCTGTTTTTT.

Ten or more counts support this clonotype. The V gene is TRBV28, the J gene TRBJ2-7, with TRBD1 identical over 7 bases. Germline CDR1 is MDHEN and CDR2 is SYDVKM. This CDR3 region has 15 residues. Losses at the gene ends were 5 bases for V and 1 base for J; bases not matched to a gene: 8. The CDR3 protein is CASSLGTEGSYEQYF. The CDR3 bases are TGTGCCAGCAGTCTAGGGACAGAGGGATCCTACGAGCAGTACTTC.